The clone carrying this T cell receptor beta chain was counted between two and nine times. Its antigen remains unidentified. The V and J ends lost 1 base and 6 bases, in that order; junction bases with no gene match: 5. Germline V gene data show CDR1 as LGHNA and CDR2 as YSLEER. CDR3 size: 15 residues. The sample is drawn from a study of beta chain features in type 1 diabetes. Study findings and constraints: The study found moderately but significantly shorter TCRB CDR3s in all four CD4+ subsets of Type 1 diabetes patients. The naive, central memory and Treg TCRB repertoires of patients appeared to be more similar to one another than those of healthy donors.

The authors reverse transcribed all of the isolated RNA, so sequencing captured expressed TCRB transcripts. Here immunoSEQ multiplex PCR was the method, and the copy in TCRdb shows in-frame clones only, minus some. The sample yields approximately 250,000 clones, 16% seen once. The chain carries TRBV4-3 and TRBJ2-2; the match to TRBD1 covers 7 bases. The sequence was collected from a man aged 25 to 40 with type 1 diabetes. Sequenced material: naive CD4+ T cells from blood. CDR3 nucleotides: TGCGCCAGCAGCCAAGTAGGACAGGTGGCCGGGGAGCTGTTTTTT. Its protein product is CASSQVGQVAGELFF.